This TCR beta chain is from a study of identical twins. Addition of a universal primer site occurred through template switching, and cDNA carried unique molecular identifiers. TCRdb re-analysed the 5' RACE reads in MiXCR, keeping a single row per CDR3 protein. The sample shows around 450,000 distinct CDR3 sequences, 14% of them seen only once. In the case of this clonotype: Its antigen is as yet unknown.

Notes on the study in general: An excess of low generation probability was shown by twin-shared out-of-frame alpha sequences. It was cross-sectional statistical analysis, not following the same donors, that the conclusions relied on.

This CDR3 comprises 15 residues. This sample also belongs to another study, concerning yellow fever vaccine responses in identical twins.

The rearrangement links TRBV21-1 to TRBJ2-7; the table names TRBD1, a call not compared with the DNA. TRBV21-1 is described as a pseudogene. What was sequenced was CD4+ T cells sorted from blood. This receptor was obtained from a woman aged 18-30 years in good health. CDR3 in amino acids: CASSKEGQFMYEQYF. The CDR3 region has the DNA TGTGCCAGCAGCAAAGAAGGACAGTTCATGTACGAGCAGTACTTC.